This entry lists 16 T cell receptor beta chains sequenced from one sample in a study of T cell repertoires in cytomegalovirus infection. Antigens of these TCRs are unknown. TCRdb used MiXCR to reprocess the reads, holding one entry per CDR3 protein. This sample has approximately 910,000 distinct CDR3 sequences, with around 32% found just once. Sample: cultured CD8+ T cells from PBMCs, taken from culture after CMV antigen stimulation. Source of these receptors: a human donor in good health (CMV status not recorded). Some clones in this sample may be carry-over from other donors' samples.

The rearrangement uses TRBV7-9 and TRBJ2-1; tentatively, D is TRBD2 (6 bases). Germline CDR1 is SEHNR and CDR2 is FQNEAQ (reference sequence). This CDR3 region has 13 residues. V lost 4 bases and J 8 bases, leaving 12 bases between the germline ends. The CDR3 DNA reads TGTGCCAGCAGCTCCGGGACTTACTATGAGCAGTTCTTC. It specifies CASSSGTYYEQFF. Together with reference TRBV7-9 and TRBJ2-1, the CDR3 gives the full variable domain: DTGVSQNPRHKITKRGQNVTFRCDPISEHNRLYWYRQTLGQGPEFLTYFQNEAQLEKSRLLSDRFSAERPKGSFSTLEIQRTEQGDSAMYLCASSSGTYYEQFFGPGTRLTVL.

This clonotype turned up a few times. J is TRBJ1-2 and V is TRBV29-1, with D possibly matching TRBD1 (5 bases). V was clipped by 7 bases and J by 1 base, with 13 bases between them. This CDR3 contains 13 residues. Germline loops: CDR1 SQVTM, CDR2 ANQGSEA. This chain's CDR3 is CSAPTDYNYGYTF. CDR3 DNA: TGCAGCGCCCCGACAGACTATAACTATGGCTACACCTTC. The complete variable domain, with remaining parts taken from reference TRBV29-1 and TRBJ1-2, reads SAVISQKPSRDICQRGTSLTIQCQVDSQVTMMFWYRQQPGQSLTLIATANQGSEATYESGFVIDKFPISRPNLTFSTLTVSNMSPEDSSIYLCSAPTDYNYGYTFGSGTRLTVV.

This clonotype was seen more than once but under ten times. The chain recombines TRBV5-1 with TRBJ2-1; TRBD1 aligns across 9 bases. CDR1 SGHRS and CDR2 YFSETQ come from the germline V gene. The CDR3 loop spans 17 amino acids. V was pared by 5 bases and J by 0 bases, with 9 bases of the junction left unmatched. The CDR3: CASSFTGTGSSYNEQFF. For the CDR3, the DNA is TGCGCCAGCAGTTTCACCGGGACAGGGAGCTCCTACAATGAGCAGTTCTTC.

This clonotype was found many times. This chain uses TRBV11-2 with TRBJ2-7, with 7 nucleotides matching TRBD1. V lost 5 bases to trimming and J lost 3 bases; unmatched junction nucleotides: 4. The germline gives CDR1 SGHAT, CDR2 FQNNGV. CDR3 length: 13 amino acids. The CDR3 bases are TGTGCCAGCAGCAGGGGGACAGTCTACGAGCAGTACGTC. It is translated as CASSRGTVYEQYV.

The V gene is TRBV27, the J gene TRBJ1-1; the D gene is possibly TRBD1 (5 bases). The V gene's germline CDR1 is MNHEY and CDR2 SMNVEV (reference sequence). Trimming removed 0 bases at V and 0 bases at J, with 11 bases between. The CDR3 has 16 residues. In nucleotides, the CDR3 is TGTGCCAGCAGTTTATCCCGGTGGGGCCTGAACACTGAAGCTTTCTTT. Translated: CASSLSRWGLNTEAFF.

A remark on this clonotype: This clone may be a read error of a much larger clone one base away. This chain links TRBV6-6 with TRBJ2-5, with a possible D match to TRBD2 (5 bases). CDR3 length: 11 residues. Germline CDR1 MNHNY, CDR2 SVGAGI (reference sequence). For the CDR3, the DNA is TGTACCAGCAATTACGGGAAGACCCAGTACTTC. Protein: CTSNYGKTQYF.

In its sample, this clonotype was seen a few times. The V call is TRBV12-3 or TRBV12-4, the J call TRBJ2-3, with D tentatively TRBD2 (6 bases). The CDR3 extends over 15 amino acids. Trimming shortened V by 2 bases and J by 0 bases, and 9 bases separated the two germline ends. The CDR3 DNA reads TGTGCCAGCAGTTTACTAGCGCAGAGCACAGATACGCAGTATTTT. It encodes CASSLLAQSTDTQYF.

The rearrangement joins TRBV12-3 or TRBV12-4 to TRBJ2-5; weak D call: TRBD1 (6 bases). The germline V and J ends were trimmed by 3 bases and 5 bases, with 13 bases remaining between them. This CDR3 is 14 amino acids long. CDR3 amino acids: CASSLTGRVETQYF. For the CDR3, the DNA is TGTGCCAGCAGTTTGACAGGCAGGGTGGAGACCCAGTACTTC.

The chain combines TRBV5-6 with TRBJ2-5; tentative D call: TRBD1 (6 bases). The germline V gene encodes CDR1 SGHDT and CDR2 YYEEEE. The CDR3 extends over 16 amino acids. Trimming removed 2 bases from V and 1 base from J, with 15 bases in between. The CDR3 DNA reads TGTGCCAGCAGCTTAACAGCCGGGACAACCCAAGAGACCCAGTACTTC. Residues: CASSLTAGTTQETQYF.

The V call is TRBV12-3 or TRBV12-4, the J call TRBJ2-2; D is tentatively TRBD1 or TRBD2 (5 bases each). Trimming took 3 bases from V and 0 from J, leaving 26 bases between them. This CDR3 contains 21 residues. The CDR3 region has the DNA TGTGCCAGCAGTTTTTTACTGCTCGACGCTGGGGACGGTCCGAACACCGGGGAGCTGTTTTTT. Translation: CASSFLLLDAGDGPNTGELFF.

Worth noting for this clonotype: An end of the junction does not agree with germline; a read error may underlie this. The rearrangement uses TRBV6-2 or TRBV6-3 and TRBJ2-5, with 9 bases matching TRBD2. This CDR3 is 17 amino acids long. The germline CDR1 and CDR2 sequences are MNHEY and SVGEGT. The CDR3 region has the DNA TGTCCCAGCAGTTACTCGACTAGACTAGCGGTCCGGGAGACCCAGTACTTC. It yields the protein CPSSYSTRLAVRETQYF.

This clonotype was seen just once. The chain employs TRBV7-9 and TRBJ1-2; tentatively, D is TRBD1 (6 bases). The V gene lost 3 bases and the J gene lost 3 bases, with 20 bases spanning the gap. This CDR3 region has 17 residues. Germline V gene sequence: CDR1 SEHNR, CDR2 FQNEAQ (reference sequence). In DNA, the CDR3 is TGTGCCAGCAGCTTCTTAACGGGAAACAGGGACTACTATGGCTACACCTTC. Protein sequence: CASSFLTGNRDYYGYTF.

This clonotype was recorded a few times. V usage is TRBV2 and J usage is TRBJ2-3; 10 bases line up with TRBD2. V was pared by 7 bases and J by 2 bases, with 9 bases of the junction left unmatched. Germline CDR1 SNHLY, CDR2 FYNNEI. CDR3 length: 16 residues. CDR3 DNA: TGTGCCAGCAATAACCCACTAGCGGGGACCACAGATACGCAGTATTTT. It encodes CASNNPLAGTTDTQYF.

The chain uses TRBV29-1 and TRBJ2-6; D gene uncertain. Between the trimmed V and J ends, which lost 3 bases and 2 bases, there was a span of 11 bases. This CDR3 has 15 amino acids. Looked up from germline, CDR1 is SQVTM and CDR2 is ANQGSEA. CDR3 DNA sequence: TGCAGCGTTGAGTCGTGGGGAACTGGGGCCAACGTCCTGACTTTC. The encoded protein is CSVESWGTGANVLTF.

The V gene is TRBV27, the J gene TRBJ2-1; possible D gene TRBD1, 6 bases. The V end was cut by 0 bases, the J end by 8 bases, with 17 bases between. Germline lookup yields CDR1 MNHEY and CDR2 SMNVEV (reference sequence). This CDR3 contains 16 residues. This chain's CDR3 is CASSLSLGGSSYEQFF. CDR3 coding DNA: TGTGCCAGCAGTTTATCCTTAGGGGGTTCCTCTTATGAGCAGTTCTTC.

This clonotype was detected many times. This chain uses TRBV6-1 with TRBJ2-1, with TRBD1 identical over 7 bases. The CDR3 consists of 15 residues. J gave up 2 bases and V 6 bases, and 7 bases lay outside the gene matches. The V gene's germline CDR1 is MNHNS and CDR2 SASEGT. The CDR3 protein is CASRLTGTPYNEQFF. The CDR3 DNA follows: TGTGCCAGCAGACTGACAGGGACACCCTACAATGAGCAGTTCTTC.